These 30 T cell receptor beta chains came from one sample sequenced in a study of beta chain features in type 1 diabetes. The investigators reverse transcribed all of the isolated RNA, so they sequenced expressed TCRB transcripts. Some clones are missing from TCRdb's copy, which holds only in-frame ones; the method was immunoSEQ multiplex PCR. The table lists 200,000 to 300,000 clones, roughly 11% of them singletons. Their cognate antigens are unknown. Study-level findings and limits: Shorter TCRB CDR3s, moderately but significantly so, marked every one of the four CD4+ subsets in Type 1 diabetes patients.

The sequenced sample consisted of naive CD4+ T cells from blood. These receptors all stem from a man younger than 40 with type 1 diabetes.

The rearrangement joins TRBV4-3 to TRBJ1-1; D call uncertain. The germline gives CDR1 LGHNA, CDR2 YSLEER. CDR3 length: 14 amino acids. Trimming pared 7 bases from V and 4 bases from J, leaving 16 bases between. The CDR3 region is CASTESQKPTEAFF. Written as DNA, the CDR3 is TGCGCCAGCACCGAATCACAAAAACCCACTGAAGCTTTCTTT.

This clone has only a few counts. The chain's CDR3 is CASSLERSEYNEQFF. In nucleotides, the CDR3 is TGTGCCAGCAGCTTAGAGCGTTCCGAATACAATGAGCAGTTCTTC. J is TRBJ2-1 and V is TRBV11-2; D ambiguous. CDR3 size: 15 residues. Germline V CDR1 and CDR2: SGHAT, FQNNGV. Trimming shortened V by 0 bases and J by 4 bases, and 10 bases separated the two germline ends. The full variable domain, rest sourced from reference TRBV11-2 and TRBJ2-1, is EAGVAQSPRYKIIEKRQSVAFWCNPISGHATLYWYQQILGQGPKLLIQFQNNGVVDDSQLPKDRFSAERLKGVDSTLKIQPAKLEDSAVYLCASSLERSEYNEQFFGPGTRLTVL.

This clone was seen a handful of times. The chain joins TRBV5-1 to TRBJ1-2; a possible D gene is TRBD1 (6 bases). The V gene's germline CDR1 is SGHRS and CDR2 YFSETQ. The CDR3 is made up of 14 amino acids. Trimming left V 0 bases short and J 9 bases short, with 15 bases between. Written as DNA, the CDR3 is TGCGCCAGCAGCTTGGATCCAGGGGCTGGAAGCTACACCTTC. It translates to CASSLDPGAGSYTF.

This clone has just a few counts. The chain uses TRBV6-1 and TRBJ2-2, with unresolved D. CDR1 and CDR2 from the germline V gene are MNHNS and SASEGT. The CDR3 loop spans 12 amino acids. Trimming left V 10 bases short and J 5 bases short, with 11 bases between. CDR3: CATARGTGELFF. CDR3 nucleotide sequence: TGTGCCACCGCAAGAGGAACCGGGGAGCTGTTTTTT.

This clone has just a few counts. The chain joins TRBV7-2 to TRBJ2-7; possible D gene TRBD1, 6 bases. CDR1 and CDR2 (germline): SGHTA, FQGNSA. V lost 2 bases and J lost 3, with 14 bases in between. The CDR3 is 15 amino acids. CDR3 in amino acids: CASSLRAGEDYEQYF. In nucleotides, the CDR3 is TGTGCCAGCAGCTTAAGAGCAGGGGAAGACTACGAGCAGTACTTC.

This clone was seen only a few times. J is TRBJ1-2 and V is TRBV7-3, with D perhaps matching TRBD1 (5 bases). This CDR3 has 14 residues. The V gene lost 1 base and the J gene lost 6 bases, with 12 bases spanning the gap. Per the germline V gene, CDR1 is SGHTA and CDR2 is FQGTGA. CDR3 in amino acids: CASSLIGQGNGYTF. The DNA of the CDR3 is TGTGCCAGCAGCTTAATCGGGCAGGGAAATGGCTACACCTTC.

The gene calls are TRBV7-2 and TRBJ2-7, with 8 bases aligning to TRBD1. CDR3 length equals 13 residues. Germline CDR1 is SGHTA and CDR2 is FQGNSA. Unmatched junction bases numbered 5, after V lost 3 bases and J lost 7 bases. In DNA form, the CDR3 reads TGTGCCAGCAGCTTCCAGGGGGCGGGGGAGCAGTACTTC. It translates to CASSFQGAGEQYF.

The J gene is TRBJ1-4, the V gene TRBV18; D is unclear. Germline CDR1 and CDR2: KGHSH and LQKENI. The CDR3 covers 16 residues. V shed 1 base and J shed 0 bases, with 9 bases lying between them. CDR3 sequence reads: CASSPRIAATNEKLFF. The CDR3 DNA reads TGTGCCAGCTCACCACGGATAGCGGCAACTAATGAAAAACTGTTTTTT.

V is TRBV7-2 and J is TRBJ1-2, with 7 bases aligning to TRBD1. V lost 3 bases and J lost 4; bases outside the gene matches: 8. Germline assignment: CDR1 SGHTA and CDR2 FQGNSA. There are 15 residues in the CDR3. For the CDR3, the DNA is TGTGCCAGCAGCTTTGGTGACAGGGTAACCTATGGCTACACCTTC. Encoded protein: CASSFGDRVTYGYTF.

The table lists this clone with a few counts. The J gene is TRBJ2-2, the V gene TRBV5-1, with 7 bases identical to TRBD1. The trim removed 4 bases at V and 2 bases at J, leaving 8 bases unmatched. From germline, CDR1 is SGHRS and CDR2 YFSETQ. The CDR3 covers 16 residues. The CDR3 spells CASSRGTDFNTGELFF. The CDR3 DNA follows: TGCGCCAGCAGCCGAGGGACAGATTTTAACACCGGGGAGCTGTTTTTT.

In its sample, this clone was seen a few times. The rearrangement joins TRBV29-1 to TRBJ2-3; TRBD1 matches at 11 bases. Germline CDR1 reads SQVTM; CDR2 reads ANQGSEA. The J segment lost 3 bases and the V segment lost 4 bases, leaving 3 bases of the junction unmatched. The CDR3 totals 14 residues. Written as DNA, the CDR3 is TGCAGCGTTGGGGACAGGGGGTTGACAGATACGCAGTATTTT. This encodes CSVGDRGLTDTQYF.

This clone was seen a few times. J is TRBJ1-2 and V is TRBV5-6, with unresolved D. The CDR3 has 14 residues. V lost 4 bases and J 4 bases, leaving 14 bases between the germline ends. Germline-derived CDR1 and CDR2 are SGHDT and YYEEEE. Here the CDR3 DNA reads TGTGCCAGCAGCCTATCCACAGTACGCTATGGCTACACCTTC. Translated: CASSLSTVRYGYTF.

The rearrangement uses TRBV5-5 and TRBJ2-6; the match to TRBD1 covers 7 bases. Germline V gene data show CDR1 as SGHKS and CDR2 as YYEKEE (reference sequence). The CDR3 totals 17 residues. J lost 2 bases, V lost 2 bases, and 7 bases had no gene match. As DNA, the CDR3 is TGTGCCAGCAGCTTTGACAGGGTGTTCGCTGGGGCCAACGTCCTGACTTTC. Protein: CASSFDRVFAGANVLTF.

The rearrangement joins TRBV5-1 to TRBJ2-2; TRBD2 is a possible D gene (6 bases). Germline V gives CDR1 SGHRS, CDR2 YFSETQ. V was trimmed by 2 bases and J by 4 bases, leaving 15 bases between them. The CDR3 spans 16 residues. CDR3 region: CASSFGRRDFTGELFF. The CDR3, as DNA: TGCGCCAGCAGCTTTGGGAGGAGGGACTTCACCGGGGAGCTGTTTTTT.

The chain employs TRBV6-5 and TRBJ2-5, with a tentative D call TRBD2 (5 bases). V lost 6 bases, J lost 2 bases, and 13 bases lay in between. The CDR3 consists of 14 residues. From germline, CDR1 is MNHEY and CDR2 SVGAGI. The CDR3 loop is CASSPGFLQETQYF. The CDR3 DNA reads as TGTGCCAGCAGCCCGGGGTTTCTTCAAGAGACCCAGTACTTC.

This clone was seen a handful of times. The V and J genes are TRBV11-2 and TRBJ1-1, with D uncertain. V gave up 1 base and J gave up 0 bases, with 3 bases separating them. CDR3 length: 13 amino acids. The germline CDR1 and CDR2 sequences are SGHAT and FQNNGV. The CDR3 nucleotides read TGTGCCAGCAGCTTAGTTATGAACACTGAAGCTTTCTTT. It encodes CASSLVMNTEAFF. Filled out from reference TRBV11-2 and TRBJ1-1, the complete variable domain reads EAGVAQSPRYKIIEKRQSVAFWCNPISGHATLYWYQQILGQGPKLLIQFQNNGVVDDSQLPKDRFSAERLKGVDSTLKIQPAKLEDSAVYLCASSLVMNTEAFFGQGTRLTVV.

This clone was recorded a few times. V gene TRBV28 combines with J gene TRBJ2-1, with 7 bases fitting TRBD2. The CDR3 has 18 amino acids. V trimming: 7 bases; J trimming: 5 bases; junction bases outside the gene matches: 20. From germline, CDR1 is MDHEN and CDR2 SYDVKM. The CDR3 is CASISPWGEGFSNNEQFF. CDR3 in DNA: TGTGCCAGCATTTCGCCCTGGGGGGAGGGATTCTCAAACAATGAGCAGTTCTTC. Full variable domain (remainder filled in from reference TRBV28 and TRBJ2-1): DVKVTQSSRYLVKRTGEKVFLECVQDMDHENMFWYRQDPGLGLRLIYFSYDVKMKEKGDIPEGYSVSREKKERFSLILESASTNQTSMYLCASISPWGEGFSNNEQFFGPGTRLTVL.

This clone was detected only a few times. V is TRBV30 and J is TRBJ1-2, with 8 positions matching TRBD1. Germline V CDR1 and CDR2: GTSNPN, SVGIG (reference sequence). The CDR3 extends over 12 amino acids. V lost 5 bases and J lost 6; bases outside the gene matches: 5. The CDR3 spells CAWLQTGDGYTF. CDR3 bases: TGTGCCTGGCTCCAGACAGGGGATGGCTACACCTTC. Using reference TRBV30 and TRBJ1-2 for the parts outside the CDR3, the full variable domain is SQTIHQWPATLVQPVGSPLSLECTVEGTSNPNLYWYRQAAGRGLQLLFYSVGIGQISSEVPQNLSASRPQDRQFILSSKKLLLSDSGFYLCAWLQTGDGYTFGSGTRLTVV.

This clone was seen more than once but under ten times. This chain connects TRBV15 to TRBJ1-3, with D possibly matching TRBD1 (6 bases). The V end lost 1 base, the J end lost 0 bases, and 7 bases lay between the germline ends. This CDR3 has 15 residues. CDR1 is LNHNV and CDR2 is YYDKDF in the germline V gene (reference sequence). The DNA for the CDR3 is TGTGCCACCAGCAGAGGAGGGGGCTCTGGAAACACCATATATTTT. Protein sequence: CATSRGGGSGNTIYF. The entire variable domain, with the rest obtained from reference TRBV15 and TRBJ1-3, is as follows: DAMVIQNPRYQVTQFGKPVTLSCSQTLNHNVMYWYQQKSSQAPKLLFHYYDKDFNNEADTPDNFQSRRPNTSFCFLDIRSPGLGDTAMYLCATSRGGGSGNTIYFGEGSWLTVV.

The chain couples TRBV15 to TRBJ1-2; 9 bases align to TRBD1. The V gene's germline CDR1 is LNHNV and CDR2 YYDKDF (reference sequence). This CDR3 comprises 13 residues. J was trimmed by 8 bases and V by 3 bases; bases with no gene match: 4. The CDR3: CATSSGQGRGYTF. The CDR3 nucleotides are TGTGCCACCAGCAGTGGACAGGGGAGAGGCTACACCTTC. The full variable domain, in which reference TRBV15 and TRBJ1-2 provide the parts outside the CDR3, is DAMVIQNPRYQVTQFGKPVTLSCSQTLNHNVMYWYQQKSSQAPKLLFHYYDKDFNNEADTPDNFQSRRPNTSFCFLDIRSPGLGDTAMYLCATSSGQGRGYTFGSGTRLTVV.

V and J are TRBV5-1 and TRBJ1-3; D may be TRBD1 (5 bases). Germline CDR1 and CDR2: SGHRS and YFSETQ. The CDR3 is 15 residues long. V lost 3 bases to trimming and J lost 0 bases, with 10 bases between them. The CDR3, as DNA: TGCGCCAGCAGCTCGACAGCGACCTCTGGAAACACCATATATTTT. Translated: CASSSTATSGNTIYF.

This clone has only a few counts. The junction and the germline gene differ at one end; a read error may be behind it. The chain couples TRBV7-7 to TRBJ2-7; maybe TRBD2 (5 bases). In germline, CDR1 is SSHAT, CDR2 FNYEAQ (reference sequence). The CDR3 is made up of 15 amino acids. The CDR3 reads CASSLGTGDYYEQYF. The CDR3 DNA reads as TGTGCTAGCAGCTTAGGTACCGGGGATTACTACGAGCAGTACTTC.

This clone was seen a handful of times. The chain carries TRBV15 and TRBJ1-6; 7 bases are shared with TRBD1. Germline CDR1 is LNHNV and CDR2 is YYDKDF (reference sequence). V shed 0 bases and J 6 bases; nucleotides not matched to a gene: 8. This CDR3 contains 17 residues. The CDR3 DNA is TGTGCCACCAGCAGAGATTTCCCAGGGGGTCGTAATTCACCCCTCCACTTT. It translates to CATSRDFPGGRNSPLHF.

In its sample, this clone was seen a few times. A read error may account for a junction end that differs from germline. The chain employs TRBV7-7 and TRBJ2-5, with D possibly TRBD2 on 5 matching bases. The CDR3 totals 14 residues. Germline V gives CDR1 SSHAT, CDR2 FNYEAQ (reference sequence). Here the CDR3 DNA reads TGTGCTAGCAGCTCGGACTCGAAAGGAGAGACCCAGTACTTC. Residues: CASSSDSKGETQYF.

The rearrangement joins TRBV7-9 to TRBJ2-1; a weak D match, TRBD2 (6 bases). In germline, CDR1 is SEHNR, CDR2 FQNEAQ (reference sequence). The V and J ends lost 0 bases and 3 bases respectively, with 15 bases between them. The CDR3 length is 17 residues. The CDR3 region has the DNA TGTGCCAGCAGCTTAGCGTATCGGGGGAATCGCTACAATGAGCAGTTCTTC. Its translation: CASSLAYRGNRYNEQFF.

This clone was observed a few times. This chain uses TRBV7-2 with TRBJ2-7, with D possibly matching TRBD1 (6 bases). This CDR3 comprises 13 residues. V gave up 5 bases and J gave up 2 bases, with 10 bases separating them. From germline, CDR1 is SGHTA and CDR2 FQGNSA. CDR3 sequence reads: CASSPGTPYEQYF. The CDR3 region has the DNA TGTGCCAGCAGCCCCGGGACACCCTACGAGCAGTACTTC.

The V gene is TRBV2, the J gene TRBJ2-7, with 7 bases that match TRBD1. This CDR3 is 14 amino acids long. V trimming: 6 bases; J trimming: 1 base; junction bases outside the gene matches: 6. CDR1 SNHLY and CDR2 FYNNEI come from the germline V gene. The CDR3 DNA sequence: TGTGCCAGCAGAAGGACAGGACTTTCCTACGAGCAGTACTTC. It yields the protein CASRRTGLSYEQYF.

This clone appeared a few times. This chain links TRBV6-1 with TRBJ2-7; D is perhaps TRBD1 (6 bases). Germline V gene data show CDR1 as MNHNS and CDR2 as SASEGT. The CDR3 is 13 amino acids. V lost 6 bases and J lost 3, with 12 bases in between. The CDR3 bases are TGTGCCAGCAGGGTGGGGGCGATCTACGAGCAGTACTTC. It encodes CASRVGAIYEQYF.

V and J are TRBV28 and TRBJ2-1, with TRBD2 matching 8 bases. The trim removed 4 bases at V and 7 bases at J, leaving 12 bases unmatched. Per germline, CDR1 MDHEN and CDR2 SYDVKM. The CDR3 contains 16 residues. The CDR3 reads CASSSLGERGNNEQFF. The CDR3 DNA sequence: TGTGCCAGCAGTTCCCTGGGGGAGCGGGGGAATAATGAGCAGTTCTTC.

The chain employs TRBV7-8 and TRBJ1-4; 7 nucleotides agree with TRBD1. CDR3 length: 16 residues. Germline trimming cut 4 bases from V and 6 bases from J; bases unmatched to any gene: 11. Germline V gene data show CDR1 as SGHVS and CDR2 as FQNEAQ. CDR3 in amino acids: CASSSYSDRADEKLFF. DNA of the CDR3: TGTGCCAGCAGCTCCTACTCTGACAGGGCGGATGAAAAACTGTTTTTT.